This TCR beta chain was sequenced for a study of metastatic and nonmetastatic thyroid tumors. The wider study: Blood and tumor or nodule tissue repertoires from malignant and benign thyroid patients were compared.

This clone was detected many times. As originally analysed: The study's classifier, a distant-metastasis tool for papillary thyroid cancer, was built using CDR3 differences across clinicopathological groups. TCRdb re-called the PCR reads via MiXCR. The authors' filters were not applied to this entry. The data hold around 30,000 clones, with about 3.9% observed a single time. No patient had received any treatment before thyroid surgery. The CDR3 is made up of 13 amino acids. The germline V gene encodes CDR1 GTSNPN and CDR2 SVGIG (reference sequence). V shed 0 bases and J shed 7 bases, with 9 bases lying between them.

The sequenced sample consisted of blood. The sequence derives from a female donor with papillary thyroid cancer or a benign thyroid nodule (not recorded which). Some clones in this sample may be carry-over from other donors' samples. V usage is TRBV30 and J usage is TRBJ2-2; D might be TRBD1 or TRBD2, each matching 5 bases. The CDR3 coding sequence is TGTGCCTGGAGTGTCGGGGACGGCGGGGAGCTGTTTTTT. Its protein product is CAWSVGDGGELFF.